This T cell receptor (beta chain) was sequenced in a study of blood T cell repertoires in COVID-19. Seattle's enrolled individuals joined amid active infection and were then monitored longitudinally. Clones were read by immunoSEQ multiplex PCR, and TCRdb kept only the in-frame ones, dropping some. This sample has 200,000 to 250,000 clones, with roughly 85% found just once. The CDR3 extends over 18 amino acids. V gave up 6 bases and J gave up 3 bases; unmatched junction bases: 13. CDR1 and CDR2 (germline): ENHRY, SYGVKD. This rearrangement joins TRBV10-3 to TRBJ2-6; 8 positions agree with TRBD1. This TCR was sampled from an older woman with COVID-19, enrolled during active disease. Sequencing input: peripheral blood. CDR3 amino acids: CAIRPAGQGGDGANVLTF. Written as DNA, the CDR3 is TGTGCCATCAGACCGGCCGGACAGGGAGGAGATGGGGCCAACGTCCTGACTTTC.